A selection of T cell receptor beta chains follows, all from one sample in a study of neurological immune-mediated disorders. TCRdb analysed the 5' RACE reads with MiXCR anew, one entry per CDR3 protein. The profile covers about 71,000 distinct CDR3 sequences, with less than 5.5% appearing a single time and approximately 7% taken by the ten largest. Sequencing input: PBMCs. The receptors derive from a man aged 25-40 years with multiple sclerosis. Each CDR3 is given with its conserved first and last residue. D genes are given only for firm matches. A clone size is listed for some rows: how often the clone was seen (once, few, many), or a class if it is expanded.

>TRBJ2-2|TRBV4-1|-|few
CASSPRTEPTGELFF
TGCGCCAGCAGCCCGAGGACAGAGCCCACCGGGGAGCTGTTTTTT
>TRBJ1-6|TRBV5-1|TRBD1|-
CASSWTGASRNSPLNF
TGCGCCAGCAGCTGGACAGGGGCCTCACGAAATTCACCCCTCAACTTT
>TRBJ1-4|TRBV29-1|-|many
CSTLAWEDPHDATNEKLFF
TGCAGCACCCTCGCATGGGAGGACCCACATGACGCAACTAATGAAAAACTGTTTTTT
>TRBJ1-5|TRBV15|-|many
CATSRTGNSNQPQHF
TGTGCCACCAGCAGGACAGGAAATAGCAATCAGCCCCAGCATTTT
>TRBJ2-5|TRBV20-1|-|many
CSAKGAIQETQYF
TGCAGTGCTAAAGGGGCGATACAAGAGACCCAGTACTTC
>TRBJ1-1|TRBV6-5|-|many
CASRGLNTEAFF
TGTGCCAGCAGGGGATTGAACACTGAAGCTTTCTTT
>TRBJ1-2|TRBV11-2|-|many
CASSSFGVGGYTF
TGTGCCAGCAGCTCGTTCGGAGTGGGTGGCTACACCTTC
>TRBJ1-1|TRBV7-3|TRBD1|many
CASSFGTGENTEAFF
TGTGCCAGCAGCTTTGGGACAGGGGAGAACACTGAAGCTTTCTTT
>TRBJ2-3|TRBV7-9|TRBD2|many
CASRSTGGVLAGETDTQYF
TGTGCCAGCAGGTCCACCGGTGGGGTACTAGCGGGGGAGACAGATACGCAGTATTTT
>TRBJ2-3|TRBV5-1|-|many
CASSSGQSDTQYF
TGCGCCAGCAGCTCAGGACAGTCAGATACGCAGTATTTT
>TRBJ1-4|TRBV7-2|-|many
CASSRGTNEKLFF
TGTGCCAGCAGCAGGGGTACTAATGAAAAACTGTTTTTT
>TRBJ1-1|TRBV18|TRBD1|many
CASSPQGAVGTEAFF
TGTGCCAGCTCACCCCAGGGGGCTGTCGGTACTGAAGCTTTCTTT
>TRBJ2-7|TRBV10-1|TRBD1|many
CASSESRTGTYEQYF
TGCGCCAGCAGTGAGTCGAGGACAGGGACCTACGAGCAGTACTTC
>TRBJ1-1|TRBV6-5|-|many
CASLREGPRLNTEAFF
TGTGCCAGCTTAAGAGAGGGTCCAAGACTGAACACTGAAGCTTTCTTT
>TRBJ1-2|TRBV20-1|-|few
CSARDPPPGYGYTF
TGCAGTGCTAGAGATCCCCCCCCGGGATATGGCTACACCTTC
>TRBJ1-6|TRBV6-5|-|many
CASSYSNQFLSSYNSPLHF
TGTGCCAGCAGTTACTCGAACCAGTTCCTCAGCTCCTATAATTCACCCCTCCACTTT
>TRBJ2-3|TRBV7-9|-|many
CASSLALSGAGTDTQYF
TGTGCCAGCAGCTTAGCGCTATCGGGGGCAGGCACAGATACGCAGTATTTT
>TRBJ1-2|TRBV11-2|TRBD1|-
CASSSNRGPGYTF
TGTGCCAGCAGCTCGAACAGGGGGCCTGGCTACACCTTC
>TRBJ1-4|TRBV7-7|-|many
CASSLAGDEKLFF
TGTGCCAGCAGCTTAGCGGGGGACGAAAAACTGTTTTTT
>TRBJ2-5|TRBV12-3/TRBV12-4|-|many
CASSLRTGRETQYF
TGTGCCAGCAGTTTACGTACAGGGAGGGAGACCCAGTACTTC
>TRBJ1-1|TRBV5-1|-|few
CASSLARMNTEAFF
TGCGCCAGCAGCTTGGCCAGAATGAACACTGAAGCTTTCTTT
>TRBJ1-5|TRBV2|-|many
CASLSRAGVGNQPQHF
TGTGCCAGCCTATCTAGGGCAGGGGTTGGCAATCAGCCCCAGCATTTT
>TRBJ1-1|TRBV5-1|-|-
CASTPSLLNTEAFF
TGCGCCAGCACCCCGTCCTTGCTAAACACTGAAGCTTTCTTT
>TRBJ2-2|TRBV27|-|many
CASSPGSWNTGELFF
TGTGCCAGCAGTCCAGGTAGCTGGAACACCGGGGAGCTGTTTTTT
>TRBJ1-1|TRBV5-1|-|many
CASSLGIVVNTEAFF
TGCGCCAGCAGCTTGGGAATCGTCGTGAACACTGAAGCTTTCTTT
>TRBJ2-3|TRBV20-1|-|-
CSSSSRSAGSSRSTDTQYF
TGCAGTTCCTCGAGCCGTTCGGCCGGGAGTTCCCGTTCCACAGATACGCAGTATTTT
>TRBJ1-1|TRBV3-1|-|many
CASSQLSGFTEAFF
TGTGCCAGCAGCCAACTCTCGGGGTTCACTGAAGCTTTCTTT
>TRBJ1-5|TRBV9|TRBD1|many
CASSAADRGLGQPQHF
TGTGCCAGCAGCGCGGCGGACAGGGGGCTGGGTCAGCCCCAGCATTTT
>TRBJ2-3|TRBV6-6|TRBD2|few
CASTSGESTDTQYF
TGTGCCAGCACTAGCGGGGAGAGCACAGATACGCAGTATTTT
>TRBJ2-3|TRBV7-3|TRBD2|many
CASSLLGGGPADTQYF
TGTGCCAGCAGCCTCCTCGGCGGGGGGCCCGCAGATACGCAGTATTTT
>TRBJ2-3|TRBV24-1|-|-
CATQGPGTLVEGTQYF
TGTGCCACGCAGGGACCGGGGACTCTTGTTGAGGGTACGCAGTATTTT
>TRBJ2-2|TRBV29-1|-|many
CSVVVSVGELFF
TGCAGCGTTGTCGTGTCGGTTGGGGAGCTGTTTTTT
>TRBJ2-3|TRBV5-5|-|many
CASSWVQTDTTDTQYF
TGTGCCAGCAGCTGGGTACAGACAGACACCACAGATACGCAGTATTTT
>TRBJ1-5|TRBV7-9|-|many
CASSLGRGDQPQHF
TGTGCCAGCAGCTTGGGCCGGGGAGATCAGCCCCAGCATTTT
>TRBJ2-1|TRBV20-1|TRBD2|-
CSAGVLAGGDEQFF
TGCAGTGCCGGCGTTTTAGCGGGGGGAGATGAGCAGTTCTTC
>TRBJ1-1|TRBV3-1|-|many
CASSQDISQGNTEAFF
TGTGCCAGCAGCCAAGATATTTCGCAGGGAAACACTGAAGCTTTCTTT
>TRBJ1-1|TRBV12-3/TRBV12-4|-|many
CASSFSVNTEAFF
TGTGCCAGCAGTTTCTCAGTGAACACTGAAGCTTTCTTT
>TRBJ1-5|TRBV24-1|-|few
CATSDTGWNQPQHF
TGTGCCACCAGTGATACAGGGTGGAATCAGCCCCAGCATTTT
>TRBJ2-3|TRBV24-1|TRBD1|many
CATSEKDRRTDTQYF
TGTGCCACCAGTGAGAAGGACAGGCGTACAGATACGCAGTATTTT
>TRBJ1-1|TRBV27|-|few
CASSLSMNTEAFF
TGTGCCAGCAGTTTAAGTATGAACACTGAAGCTTTCTTT
>TRBJ2-3|TRBV5-1|TRBD2|many
CASSPGGAGTDTQYF
TGCGCCAGCAGCCCCGGGGGGGCCGGCACAGATACGCAGTATTTT
>TRBJ2-2|TRBV29-1|-|-
CSVDSWGTGELFF
TGCAGCGTTGATTCGTGGGGAACCGGGGAGCTGTTTTTT
>TRBJ1-1|TRBV6-1|-|many
CASITSGTEAFF
TGTGCCAGCATAACATCGGGGACTGAAGCTTTCTTT
>TRBJ1-5|TRBV4-1|-|-
CASSPDMVSNQPQHF
TGCGCCAGCAGCCCGGACATGGTTAGCAATCAGCCCCAGCATTTT
>TRBJ2-4|TRBV5-5|TRBD1|many
CASSSHRGLGIQYF
TGTGCCAGCAGCTCCCACAGGGGATTAGGCATTCAGTACTTC
>TRBJ1-5|TRBV4-1|-|many
CASSPQLDQPQHF
TGCGCCAGCAGCCCGCAGTTAGATCAGCCCCAGCATTTT
>TRBJ2-3|TRBV20-1|TRBD1|few
CSAPLGPGRGQADTQYF
TGCAGTGCCCCTCTCGGACCAGGCAGGGGGCAGGCAGATACGCAGTATTTT
>TRBJ2-3|TRBV27|-|many
CASSLRVWGTDTQYF
TGTGCCAGCAGTTTACGAGTTTGGGGCACAGATACGCAGTATTTT
>TRBJ1-2|TRBV10-2|-|many
CASSESVGYTF
TGCGCCAGCAGTGAGTCGGTCGGCTACACCTTC